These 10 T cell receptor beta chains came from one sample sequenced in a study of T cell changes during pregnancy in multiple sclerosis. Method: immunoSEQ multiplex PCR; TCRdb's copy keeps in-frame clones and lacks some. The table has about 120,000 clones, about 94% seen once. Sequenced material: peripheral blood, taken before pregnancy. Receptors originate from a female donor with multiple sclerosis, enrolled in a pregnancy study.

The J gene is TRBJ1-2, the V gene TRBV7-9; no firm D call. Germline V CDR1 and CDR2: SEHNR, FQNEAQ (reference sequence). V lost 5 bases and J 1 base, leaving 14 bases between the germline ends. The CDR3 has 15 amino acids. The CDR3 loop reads CASSPTLEGNYGYTF. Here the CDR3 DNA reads TGTGCCAGCAGCCCTACCCTAGAGGGTAACTATGGCTACACCTTC.

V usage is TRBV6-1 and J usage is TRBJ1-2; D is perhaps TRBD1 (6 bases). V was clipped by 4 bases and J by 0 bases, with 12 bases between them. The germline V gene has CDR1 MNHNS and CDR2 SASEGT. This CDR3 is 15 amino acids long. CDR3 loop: CASSAQGVANYGYTF. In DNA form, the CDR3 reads TGTGCCAGCAGTGCACAGGGCGTAGCTAACTATGGCTACACCTTC.

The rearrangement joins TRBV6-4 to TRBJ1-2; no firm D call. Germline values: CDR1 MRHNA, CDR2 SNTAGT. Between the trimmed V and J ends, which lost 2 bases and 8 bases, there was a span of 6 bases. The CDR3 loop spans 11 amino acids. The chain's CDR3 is CASSDRWGYTF. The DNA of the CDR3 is TGTGCCAGCAGTGACCGGTGGGGCTACACCTTC.

CDR3 amino acids: CASNQLAGGYNEQFF. DNA for the CDR3: TGTGCCAGCAATCAACTAGCGGGAGGATACAATGAGCAGTTCTTC. The chain combines TRBV27 with TRBJ2-1; 12 nucleotides match TRBD2. CDR3 length: 15 residues. V trimming: 7 bases; J trimming: 4 bases; junction bases outside the gene matches: 5. Germline V gene lookup returns CDR1 MNHEY and CDR2 SMNVEV (reference sequence).

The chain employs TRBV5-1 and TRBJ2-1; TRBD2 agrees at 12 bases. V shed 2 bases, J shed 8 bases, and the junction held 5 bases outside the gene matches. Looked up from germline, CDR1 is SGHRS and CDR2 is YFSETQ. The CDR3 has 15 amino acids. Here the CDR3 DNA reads TGCGCCAGCAGCTTTCTAGCGGGAGGGCCGGATGAGCAGTTCTTC. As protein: CASSFLAGGPDEQFF.

CDR3 protein: CASRGGGSQYEQYF. The CDR3 DNA follows: TGTGCCAGCAGGGGCGGGGGGTCTCAATACGAGCAGTACTTC. The chain is built from TRBV5-4 and TRBJ2-7; TRBD2 aligns across 8 bases. CDR1 and CDR2 (germline): SGHNT, YYREEE (reference sequence). V shed 5 bases and J 4 bases; nucleotides not matched to a gene: 8. This CDR3 has 14 residues.

In DNA form, the CDR3 reads TGTGCCAGCAGCCCCGTTAATGAGCAGTACTTC. Its protein product is CASSPVNEQYF. This sequence joins TRBV7-2 and TRBJ2-7; D gene unclear. The V end was cut by 5 bases, the J end by 7 bases, with 9 bases between. This CDR3 comprises 11 residues. Germline CDR1 reads SGHTA; CDR2 reads FQGNSA.

CDR3 sequence: CASSLGGIGEQYF. CDR3 DNA sequence: TGTGCCAGCAGCTTAGGAGGGATCGGCGAGCAGTACTTC. The chain carries TRBV5-6 and TRBJ2-7; maybe TRBD2 (6 bases). Germline V gene sequence: CDR1 SGHDT, CDR2 YYEEEE. Trimming removed 2 bases at V and 6 bases at J, with 12 bases between. The CDR3 runs to 13 residues.

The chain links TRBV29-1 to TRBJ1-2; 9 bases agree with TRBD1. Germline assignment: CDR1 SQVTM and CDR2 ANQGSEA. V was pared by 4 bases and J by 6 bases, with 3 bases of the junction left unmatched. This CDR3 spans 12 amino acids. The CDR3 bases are TGCAGCGTTGCGACAGGGGGAAATGGCTACACCTTC. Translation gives CSVATGGNGYTF.

The CDR3 DNA reads TGTGCCAGCAGCGTAGGCGAGGGACAGGGTAACAACGAGCAGTACTTC. Amino acid sequence: CASSVGEGQGNNEQYF. The chain couples TRBV9 to TRBJ2-7; the match to TRBD1 covers 9 bases. J was trimmed by 5 bases and V by 0 bases; bases with no gene match: 9. CDR1 SGDLS and CDR2 YYNGEE come from the germline V gene. The CDR3 length is 16 residues.